Listed below are T cell receptor beta chains from one sample, sequenced in a study of OX40 agonist ivuxolimab in advanced cancers. Libraries were prepared by immunoSEQ multiplex PCR; TCRdb keeps only in-frame clonotypes and omits some of them. Of fewer than 90,000 clones in the sample, about 90% are singletons; the top ten hold 1.5% to 2%. Sequences were derived from CD4+ or CD8+ T cells sorted from blood, sampled in a trial of the OX40 agonist ivuxolimab. Receptors originate from an adult with an advanced solid tumor such as melanoma, head and neck, liver or kidney cancer. The CDR3 runs from the conserved cysteine through the conserved F or W. Where a row states a size, it is once, few, many or the class of an expanded clone; other rows omit it.

-	14	TRBJ1-1	TRBV13	CASSFLTMNTEAFF
few	15	TRBJ1-2	TRBV18	CASSPPANLNYGYTF
-	15	-	TRBV7-3	CASSFHPSGEYEQYF
-	14	TRBJ1-1	TRBV25-1	CASSWDSVRTEAFF
-	15	TRBJ2-5	TRBV10-3	CAIRPDREVGETQYF
-	15	TRBJ2-5	TRBV18	CASSPPGTVVETQYF
-	17	TRBJ2-7	TRBV27	CASSLSPVWGRLHEQYF
few	13	TRBJ1-1	TRBV12-5	CASGSTGPKGAFF
-	15	TRBJ2-1	TRBV11-2	CASSSQKDGYNEQFF
-	20	TRBJ2-2	TRBV4-1	CASSQRDLIAGGTVTGELFF
-	13	TRBJ2-2	TRBV19	CASSTQNTGELFF
-	11	TRBJ1-2	TRBV29-1	CSDQGSYGYTF
-	13	TRBJ1-5	TRBV19	CASSIGRLQPQHF
-	20	TRBJ2-3	TRBV4-1	CASSQALLAGNLGGTDTQYF
-	12	TRBJ1-5	TRBV30	CAWAAGTQPQHF
-	12	TRBJ2-1	TRBV11-2	CASRASLGEQFF
-	14	TRBJ2-7	TRBV5-1	CASSLRADTYEQYF
-	15	TRBJ2-7	TRBV18	CASSLDRDRGQEQYF
-	15	TRBJ1-4	TRBV30	CAWSPAPGTREKLFF
-	13	TRBJ1-4	TRBV30	CAWKPKDRVDLFF
few	12	TRBJ1-1	TRBV28	CASSLLASPAFF
-	12	TRBJ1-2	TRBV7-2	CASSFPVYGYTF
-	12	TRBJ2-7	TRBV2	CASSELKRAQYF
-	16	TRBJ1-2	TRBV30	CAWSDPPGQDHYGYTF
once	16	TRBJ2-3	TRBV11-2	CASSLKGTGGGYTQYF
-	12	TRBJ2-1	TRBV29-1	CSVGHTYNEQFF
-	16	TRBJ2-3	TRBV7-9	CASSPIPWRLTDTQYF
-	14	TRBJ2-1	TRBV18	CASSATSGLNEQFF
-	14	TRBJ2-7	TRBV28	CASSLGGSSYEQYF
once	15	TRBJ1-5	TRBV5-1	CASSLEGRVDQPQHF
-	14	TRBJ1-3	TRBV28	CASSAAISGNTIYF
few	16	TRBJ2-5	TRBV11-2	CASSFGSLAGGETQYF
-	15	TRBJ2-1	TRBV15	CATSRDLAGGGEQFF
-	13	TRBJ1-5	TRBV6-6	CASSHIRNQPQHF
-	15	TRBJ1-5	TRBV7-2	CASSPTGETNQPQHF
-	15	TRBJ2-3	TRBV25-1	CASSESVGRADTQYF
-	16	TRBJ1-4	TRBV30	CAWSPGTGVTNEKLFF
once	15	TRBJ2-7	TRBV28	CASTGGQASSYEQYF
once	18	TRBJ1-1	TRBV7-8	CASSLNPGQGQKNTEAFF